This T cell receptor (beta chain) stems from a study of blood T cells in healthy people across ages. Study background: About one barcoded beta molecule was captured per two T cells (by template switching).

PCR was performed a second time for roughly 7 to 11 cycles using a sample-barcoded 5' primer and a J-beta primer mix. TCRdb recomputed calls from the 5' RACE reads with MiXCR, one row per CDR3 protein. The repertoire holds 800,000 to 950,000 distinct CDR3 sequences, with about 36% as singletons. Points from the study as a whole: There were more naive CD4+ cells and higher diversity in long-lived donors than in aged donors.

Of note for this clonotype: The antigen is unknown.

Trimming pared 3 bases from V and 6 bases from J, leaving 20 bases between. The CDR3 length is 15 residues. Germline assignment: CDR1 DFQATT and CDR2 SNEGSKA (reference sequence). Donors each provided about 9.5 milliliters of peripheral blood. Sequencing was carried out using blood. The source is a young man in good health. This chain connects TRBV20-1 to TRBJ1-1; tentative D call: TRBD1 (5 bases). In nucleotides, the CDR3 is TGCAGTGCTAGGGACCGGGACGTGGGACGACCTGAAGCTTTCTTT. Translating it yields CSARDRDVGRPEAFF.